The rows below give T cell receptor beta chains drawn from one sample of a study of technical replicates of blood from a handful of donors. Clones were read by immunoSEQ multiplex PCR, and TCRdb kept only the in-frame ones, dropping some. The repertoire consists of approximately 65,000 clones, with around 85% occurring once and the leading ten covering about 4.8%. Material for sequencing was PBMCs. The receptors here all came from a human donor in good health. Some clones in this sample may be carry-over from other donors' samples. CDR3s include the opening cysteine and the closing phenylalanine or tryptophan. The D gene is left open where the match is weak. Size is omitted from some rows. Given values are once, few, many or a class for expanded clones.

size	D	V	J	CDR3	DNA
NA	TRBD1	TRBV25-1	TRBJ1-3	CASRTGGGSGNTIYF	TGTGCCAGCAGGACAGGGGGGGGTTCTGGAAACACCATATATTTT
NA	TRBD2	TRBV15	TRBJ2-2	CATSSLAGRGGELFF	TGTGCCACCAGCAGCCTAGCGGGACGCGGCGGGGAGCTGTTTTTT
NA	TRBD2	TRBV29-1	TRBJ2-1	CSVSGSYNEQFF	TGCAGCGTGAGCGGGAGTTACAATGAGCAGTTCTTC
NA	NA	TRBV6-6	TRBJ2-7	CASRARQGSYEQYF	TGTGCCTCAAGGGCTCGGCAGGGATCCTACGAGCAGTACTTC
NA	TRBD2	TRBV7-2	TRBJ2-3	CASSLVGGLAADTQYF	TGTGCCAGCAGCTTAGTAGGGGGACTAGCGGCAGATACGCAGTATTTT
NA	NA	TRBV11-2	TRBJ2-7	CASSFPLGGRLYEQYF	TGTGCCAGCAGCTTCCCCTTAGGTGGGAGGCTGTACGAGCAGTACTTC
once	NA	TRBV21-1	TRBJ1-1	CASSKTKGDRGRRTEAFF	TGTGCCAGCAGCAAAACGAAGGGGGACAGGGGGCGCCGGACTGAAGCTTTCTTT
many	NA	TRBV6-1	TRBJ2-7	CASSDNPGALYEQYF	TGTGCCAGCAGTGACAATCCAGGGGCTTTGTACGAGCAGTACTTC
NA	NA	TRBV12-5	TRBJ2-1	CASGLLSNNEQFF	TGTGCTAGTGGTTTATTGTCAAACAATGAGCAGTTCTTC
NA	TRBD1	TRBV25-1	TRBJ1-1	CASSDPTGLVTEAFF	TGTGCCAGCAGTGACCCGACAGGGTTAGTCACTGAAGCTTTCTTT
NA	TRBD2	TRBV7-2	TRBJ2-4	CASRRTAGGSAKNIQYF	TGTGCCAGCAGACGGACGGCGGGGGGATCAGCCAAAAACATTCAGTACTTC
NA	TRBD2	TRBV5-5	TRBJ2-5	CASSVLAGETQYF	TGTGCCAGCAGCGTACTAGCGGGCGAGACCCAGTACTTC
NA	NA	TRBV18	TRBJ1-4	CASSPGPSSEKLFF	TGTGCCAGCTCACCTGGTCCGAGTAGTGAAAAACTGTTTTTT
few	TRBD1	TRBV10-3	TRBJ1-2	CAISDASNDRGGRGYTF	TGTGCCATCAGTGACGCAAGTAATGACAGGGGAGGAAGGGGCTACACCTTC
NA	TRBD1	TRBV27	TRBJ1-1	CASSQWTGGNTEAFF	TGTGCCAGCAGTCAATGGACAGGGGGGAACACTGAAGCTTTCTTT
NA	NA	TRBV7-2	TRBJ2-1	CASSWGGLYNEQFF	TGTGCCAGCAGCTGGGGGGGGCTCTACAATGAGCAGTTCTTC
once	NA	TRBV27	TRBJ2-7	CASTPGPRVQQRVSYEQYF	TGTGCCAGCACCCCCGGACCCCGGGTCCAGCAGCGGGTCTCCTACGAGCAGTACTTC
NA	TRBD1	TRBV10-3	TRBJ2-7	CAISVSGGRADEQYF	TGTGCCATCAGTGTATCAGGGGGTCGGGCAGACGAGCAGTACTTC
NA	NA	TRBV6-6	TRBJ1-5	CASSSNRVQPQHF	TGTGCCAGCAGTAGCAACAGGGTGCAGCCCCAGCATTTT
NA	TRBD1	TRBV29-1	TRBJ2-2	CSVSTGGNTGELFF	TGCAGCGTCTCGACAGGGGGGAACACCGGGGAGCTGTTTTTT
NA	NA	TRBV6-6	TRBJ1-3	CASRGNREVGNTIYF	TGTGCCAGCAGGGGCAACAGGGAAGTGGGAAACACCATATATTTT
NA	TRBD1	TRBV4-3	TRBJ1-6	CASSQDQDRVSPLHF	TGCGCCAGCAGCCAAGATCAGGACAGGGTTTCACCCCTCCACTTT
NA	NA	TRBV4-1	TRBJ1-3	CASSQVNRGNTIYF	TGCGCCAGCAGCCAAGTAAACAGGGGAAACACCATATATTTT
NA	NA	TRBV12-5	TRBJ2-7	CASGNGGEYEQYF	TGTGCTAGTGGAAATGGTGGGGAGTACGAGCAGTACTTC
NA	NA	TRBV29-1	TRBJ1-3	CSVEPRGNTIYF	TGCAGCGTTGAACCCAGGGGAAACACCATATATTTT
NA	TRBD1	TRBV15	TRBJ2-7	CATSLRTGGSGEQYF	TGTGCCACCAGCCTGCGGACAGGCGGCTCGGGGGAGCAGTACTTC
NA	NA	TRBV4-1	TRBJ1-1	CASSQSARGGTEAFF	TGCGCCAGCAGCCAGAGTGCTCGGGGGGGGACTGAAGCTTTCTTT
NA	NA	TRBV19	TRBJ1-2	CASSKSGSLRDGYTF	TGTGCCAGTAGTAAATCTGGTAGCCTCCGGGATGGCTACACCTTC
once	TRBD2	TRBV2	TRBJ2-2	CASSLLAGVTGELFF	TGTGCCAGCAGTCTACTAGCGGGTGTCACCGGGGAGCTGTTTTTT
once	TRBD2	TRBV7-3	TRBJ2-3	CASSFGLAGGAQIEQYF	TGTGCCAGCAGCTTCGGACTAGCGGGAGGGGCACAGATAGAGCAGTATTTT
NA	TRBD2	TRBV7-2	TRBJ2-5	CASSKTSGRAEETQYF	TGTGCCAGCAGCAAGACTAGCGGGAGGGCCGAGGAGACCCAGTACTTC
NA	TRBD2	TRBV12-5	TRBJ2-2	CASAGWVGTSPPTGELFF	TGTGCTAGTGCCGGTTGGGTAGGGACTAGCCCGCCCACCGGGGAGCTGTTTTTT
NA	NA	TRBV4-2	TRBJ1-2	CASSQDPVQPYGYTF	TGTGCCAGCAGCCAAGATCCTGTACAGCCCTATGGCTACACCTTC
NA	NA	TRBV19	TRBJ2-5	CGRTESPKMTQYF	TGTGGCAGGACAGAATCCCCCAAGATGACCCAGTACTTC
NA	TRBD1	TRBV10-2	TRBJ1-3	CASSADRASGNTIYF	TGCGCCAGCAGTGCAGACAGGGCCTCTGGAAACACCATATATTTT
NA	TRBD1	TRBV4-1	TRBJ2-7	CASSQPGQAMGQYF	TGCGCCAGCAGCCAACCGGGACAGGCTATGGGGCAGTACTTC
NA	NA	TRBV11-2	TRBJ1-2	CASSFLRDIKYGYTF	TGTGCCAGCAGCTTTCTCAGGGATATTAAGTATGGCTACACCTTC
NA	TRBD1	TRBV5-1	TRBJ2-1	CASSPTGQYNEQFF	TGCGCCAGCAGCCCGACGGGACAGTACAATGAGCAGTTCTTC
NA	NA	TRBV30	TRBJ2-7	CAWSGGTGVYEQYF	TGTGCCTGGAGTGGCGGGACTGGGGTCTACGAGCAGTACTTC
NA	TRBD1	TRBV5-1	TRBJ2-3	CASSLGDRGDTQYF	TGCGCCAGCAGCTTGGGTGACAGGGGCGATACGCAGTATTTT
NA	TRBD1	TRBV5-1	TRBJ2-1	CASSYSLQGADNEQFF	TGCGCCAGCTCCTATTCCCTACAGGGGGCTGATAATGAGCAGTTCTTC
NA	TRBD2	TRBV15	TRBJ2-3	CATSRAAGGSTDTQYF	TGTGCCACCAGCAGAGCAGCGGGGGGAAGCACAGATACGCAGTATTTT
once	NA	TRBV15	TRBJ1-5	CATSRDRYQPQHF	TGTGCCACCAGCAGAGATCGTTATCAGCCCCAGCATTTT
NA	TRBD2	TRBV6-5	TRBJ2-7	CATPETSSSYEQYF	TGTGCCACCCCCGAGACTAGCTCCTCCTACGAGCAGTACTTC
NA	TRBD1	TRBV2	TRBJ2-1	CATKSRTGKNNEQFF	TGTGCCACGAAATCGAGGACAGGGAAAAATAATGAGCAGTTCTTC
NA	NA	TRBV11-2	TRBJ1-6	CASSVGELVNSPLHF	TGTGCCAGCAGCGTCGGGGAGCTAGTAAATTCACCCCTCCACTTT
NA	NA	TRBV7-3	TRBJ2-5	CASSLLGQNRETQYF	TGTGCCAGCAGCTTATTGGGGCAAAACCGAGAGACCCAGTACTTC
few	NA	TRBV18	TRBJ1-1	CASSPGAGKAFF	TGTGCCAGCTCACCAGGTGCGGGGAAAGCTTTCTTT
once	TRBD1	TRBV18	TRBJ1-1	CASSQETGVGTEAFF	TGTGCCAGCTCACAAGAGACAGGGGTAGGGACTGAAGCTTTCTTT
once	NA	TRBV18	TRBJ2-7	CASSLGTSIYEQYF	TGTGCCAGCTCACTTGGGACTTCAATATACGAGCAGTACTTC
NA	NA	TRBV6-6	TRBJ2-1	CASSYFAVEQFF	TGTGCCAGCAGTTACTTTGCGGTTGAGCAGTTCTTC
NA	NA	TRBV10-3	TRBJ1-6	CAISASTDNSPLHF	TGTGCCATCAGTGCGTCCACAGATAATTCACCCCTCCACTTT
NA	NA	TRBV5-1	TRBJ1-2	CASSWSVEDGYTF	TGCGCCAGCAGCTGGTCCGTAGAGGATGGCTACACCTTC
once	NA	TRBV2	TRBJ2-1	CASSKGLPRTYNEQFF	TGTGCCAGCAGTAAAGGACTACCTCGGACCTACAATGAGCAGTTCTTC